Sequencing of this TCR beta chain was carried out in a study of human T cells and chemical hapten exposure. Study details: All patients underwent weekly scalp dosing with diphenylcyclopropenone for the full roughly 25-week study.

Separate cDNA molecules received unique molecular identifiers, which the library attached to them. TCRdb fed the RACE reads into MiXCR, producing one record per CDR3 protein. The table includes under 200,000 distinct CDR3 sequences, about a quarter detected once. This CDR3 contains 16 residues. V was pared by 5 bases and J by 1 base, with 15 bases between. Germline loops: CDR1 LNHDA, CDR2 SQIVND (reference sequence). Time point indicated: patch test 3, about 24 weeks after DPC sensitization. Sample treatment: therapeutic diphenylcyclopropenone sensitization with weekly scalp DPC. Blood collection happened ahead of applying each patch test. Points on this clonotype: Its antigen is unidentified.

Study observations and caveats: Clustering by CDR3 similarity yielded significantly more large clusters from expanded TCRs than controls.

The sample consisted of whole blood, taken in connection with sensitization to the hapten diphenylcyclopropenone (DPC). The sequence derives from a woman in her late teens or twenties with alopecia areata. Some clones in this sample may be carry-over from other donors' samples. V and J are TRBV19 and TRBJ1-5; D call uncertain. The CDR3 sequence is CASSFGPYSSNQPQHF. CDR3 sequence (DNA): TGTGCCAGTAGTTTCGGACCTTACAGCAGCAATCAGCCCCAGCATTTT.